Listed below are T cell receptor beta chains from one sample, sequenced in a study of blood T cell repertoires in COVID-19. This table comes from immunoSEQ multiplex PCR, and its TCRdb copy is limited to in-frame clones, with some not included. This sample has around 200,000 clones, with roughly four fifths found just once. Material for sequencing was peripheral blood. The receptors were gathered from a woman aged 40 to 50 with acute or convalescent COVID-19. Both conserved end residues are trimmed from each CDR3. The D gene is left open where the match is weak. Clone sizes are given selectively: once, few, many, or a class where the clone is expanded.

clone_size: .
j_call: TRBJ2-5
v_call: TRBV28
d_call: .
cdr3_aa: ASSSSETQY

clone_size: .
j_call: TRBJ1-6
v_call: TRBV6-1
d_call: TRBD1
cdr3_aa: ASSDRTGVYSPLH

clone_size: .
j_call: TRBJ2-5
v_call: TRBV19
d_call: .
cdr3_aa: ASSIRWDLYQETQY

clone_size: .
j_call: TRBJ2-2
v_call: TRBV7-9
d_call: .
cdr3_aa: ASSFGQNAGELF

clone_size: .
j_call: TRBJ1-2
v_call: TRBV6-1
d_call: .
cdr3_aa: ASSEAQGWVGYT

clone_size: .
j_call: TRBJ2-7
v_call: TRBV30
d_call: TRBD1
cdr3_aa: AWSVGTGLRYEQY

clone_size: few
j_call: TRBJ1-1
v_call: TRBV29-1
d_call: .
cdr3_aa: SVVGTQGGEAF

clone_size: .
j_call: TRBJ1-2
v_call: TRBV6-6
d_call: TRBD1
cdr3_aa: ASTYGQDPYGYT

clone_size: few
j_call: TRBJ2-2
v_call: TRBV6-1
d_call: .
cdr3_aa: ASSDPSRGSGELF

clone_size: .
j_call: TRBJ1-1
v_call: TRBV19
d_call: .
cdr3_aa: ASRRQGTEAF

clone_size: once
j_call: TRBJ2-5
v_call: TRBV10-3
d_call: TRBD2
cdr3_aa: AISEIPSSGRNQETQY

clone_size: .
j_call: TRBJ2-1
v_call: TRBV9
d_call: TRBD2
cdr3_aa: ASSVTSGRRRNEQF

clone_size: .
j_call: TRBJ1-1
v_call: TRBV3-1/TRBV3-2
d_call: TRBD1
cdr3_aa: ASSQHDRGRAF

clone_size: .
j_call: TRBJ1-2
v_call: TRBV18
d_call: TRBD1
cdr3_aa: ASSPGQGQRYGYT

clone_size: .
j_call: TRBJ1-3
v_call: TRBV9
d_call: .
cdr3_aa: ASSVSGGYSGNTIY

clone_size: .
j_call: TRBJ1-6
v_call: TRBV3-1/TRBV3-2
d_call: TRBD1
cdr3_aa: ASSQGQGENSPLH

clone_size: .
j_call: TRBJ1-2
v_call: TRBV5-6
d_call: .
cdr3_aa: ASSFGGALGYT

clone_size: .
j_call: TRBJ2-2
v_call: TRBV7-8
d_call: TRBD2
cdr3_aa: ASSLPSGGARTNTGELF

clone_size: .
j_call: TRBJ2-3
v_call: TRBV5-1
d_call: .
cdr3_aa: ASSLAWSLNTDTQY

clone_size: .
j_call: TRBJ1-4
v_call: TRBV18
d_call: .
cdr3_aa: ASTGQQNEKLF

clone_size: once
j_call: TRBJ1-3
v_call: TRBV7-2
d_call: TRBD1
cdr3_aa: ASSRGTASGNTIY

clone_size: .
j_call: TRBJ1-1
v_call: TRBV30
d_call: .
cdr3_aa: AWSGQVNTEAF

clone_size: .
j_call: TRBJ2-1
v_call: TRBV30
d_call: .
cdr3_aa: AWVRGGANEQF

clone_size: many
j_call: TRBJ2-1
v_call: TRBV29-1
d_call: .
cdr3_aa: SVPLRDMYNEQF

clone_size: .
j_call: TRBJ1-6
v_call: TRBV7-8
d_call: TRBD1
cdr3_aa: ASSAPEGQGYNSPLH

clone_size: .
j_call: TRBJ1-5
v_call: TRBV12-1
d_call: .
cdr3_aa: ASSRSAGESVLYQPQH

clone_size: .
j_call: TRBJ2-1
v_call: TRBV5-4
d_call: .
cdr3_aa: ASSLTGEAYNEQF

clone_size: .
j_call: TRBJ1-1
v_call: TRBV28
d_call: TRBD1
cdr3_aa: ASSLRGGPLAF

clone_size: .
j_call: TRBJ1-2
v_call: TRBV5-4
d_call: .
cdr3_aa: ASSNGGAYGYT

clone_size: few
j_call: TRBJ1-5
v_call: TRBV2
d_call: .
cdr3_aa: ASSVQGRSTPQH

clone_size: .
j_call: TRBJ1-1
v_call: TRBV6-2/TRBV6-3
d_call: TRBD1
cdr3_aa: ASSRTGWVSEAF

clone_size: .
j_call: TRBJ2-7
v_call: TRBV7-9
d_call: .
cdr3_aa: ASSLAQASYEQY

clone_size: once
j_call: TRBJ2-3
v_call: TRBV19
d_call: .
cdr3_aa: ASSRGDPQY

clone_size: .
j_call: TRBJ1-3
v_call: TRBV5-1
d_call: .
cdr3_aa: ASSTRVGVSGNTIY

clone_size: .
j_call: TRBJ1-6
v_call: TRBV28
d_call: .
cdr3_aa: ASSLPARADSPLH

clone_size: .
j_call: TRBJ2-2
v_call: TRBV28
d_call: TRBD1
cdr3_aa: ASEEDRGGTGELF

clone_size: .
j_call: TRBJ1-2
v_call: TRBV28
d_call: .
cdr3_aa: ASSMPQGIGGYT

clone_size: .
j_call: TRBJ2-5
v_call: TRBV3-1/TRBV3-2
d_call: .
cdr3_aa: ASSQPDRRETQY

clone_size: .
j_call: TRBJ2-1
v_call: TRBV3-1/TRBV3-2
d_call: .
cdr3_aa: ASSRRLGEQF

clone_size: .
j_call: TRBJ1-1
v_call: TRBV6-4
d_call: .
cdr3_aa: ASSDSRGTEAF

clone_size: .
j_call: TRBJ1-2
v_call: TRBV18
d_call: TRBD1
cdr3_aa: ASSPGTGGDGYT

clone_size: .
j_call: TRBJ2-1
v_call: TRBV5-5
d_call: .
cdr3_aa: ASRTDAAYNEQF

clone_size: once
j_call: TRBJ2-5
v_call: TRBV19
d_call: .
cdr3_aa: ASKVSSRDQETQY

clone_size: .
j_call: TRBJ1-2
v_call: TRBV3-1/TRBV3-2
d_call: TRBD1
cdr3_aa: ASSQTGQGNYGYT

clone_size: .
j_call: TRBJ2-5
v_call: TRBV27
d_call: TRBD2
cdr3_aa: ASSWGGGETQY

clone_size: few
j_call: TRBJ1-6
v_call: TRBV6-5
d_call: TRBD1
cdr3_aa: ASSADRDYNSPLH

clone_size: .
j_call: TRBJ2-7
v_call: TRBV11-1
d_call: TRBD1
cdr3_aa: ASSLVGTGPYEQY

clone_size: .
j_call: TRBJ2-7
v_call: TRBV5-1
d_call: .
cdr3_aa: ASSRSRTSDSSYEQY

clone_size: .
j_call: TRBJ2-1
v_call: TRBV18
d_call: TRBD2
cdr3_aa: ASSPARGAGGFYNEQF

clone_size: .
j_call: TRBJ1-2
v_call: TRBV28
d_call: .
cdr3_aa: ASSLRRGGGGYT

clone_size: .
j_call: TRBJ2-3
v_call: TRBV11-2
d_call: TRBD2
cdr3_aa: ASSRGGGSDTQY

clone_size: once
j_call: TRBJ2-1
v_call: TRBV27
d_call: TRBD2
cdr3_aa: ASSFGLVNHNEQF

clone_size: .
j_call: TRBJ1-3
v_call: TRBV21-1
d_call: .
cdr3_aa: ASSKEGQGGGNTIY